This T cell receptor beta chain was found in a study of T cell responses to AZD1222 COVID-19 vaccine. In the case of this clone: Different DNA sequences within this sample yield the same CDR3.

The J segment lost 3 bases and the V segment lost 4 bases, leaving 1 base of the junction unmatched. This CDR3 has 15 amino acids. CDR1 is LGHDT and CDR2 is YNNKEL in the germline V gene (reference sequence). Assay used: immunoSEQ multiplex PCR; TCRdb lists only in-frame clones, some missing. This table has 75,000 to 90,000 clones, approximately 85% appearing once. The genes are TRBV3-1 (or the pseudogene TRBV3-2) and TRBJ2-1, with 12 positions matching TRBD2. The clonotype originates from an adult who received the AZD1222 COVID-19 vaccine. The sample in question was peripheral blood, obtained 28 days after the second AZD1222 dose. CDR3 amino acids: CASSRTSGDYNEQFF. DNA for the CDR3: TGTGCCAGCAGCCGGACTAGCGGGGACTACAATGAGCAGTTCTTC.